This TCR beta chain was observed in a study of beta chain features in type 1 diabetes. Comment on this clone: The antigen remains unidentified.

Study-wide results and caveats: When VDJ junctions were examined, type 1 diabetes patients showed fewer insertions and more deletions.

Trimming cost V 0 bases and J 7 bases; bases outside gene matches: 9. The CDR3 has 15 amino acids. Germline loops: CDR1 SGDLS, CDR2 YYNGEE. Sequencing targeted expressed TCRB transcripts, as all isolated RNA had been reverse transcribed. The average read count of naive, central memory and regulatory T cell samples was approximately 3.5 million. Only in-frame clones appear in the TCRdb table, and some are missing; sequencing was by immunoSEQ multiplex PCR. The sample consists of under 500,000 clones, about 30% of them appearing once. Sequenced input: naive CD4+ T cells from blood. The sequence was obtained from a man between 18 and 29 years old in good health. V gene TRBV9 combines with J gene TRBJ2-7; 8 bases map to TRBD2. The CDR3 here is CASSVGGLGSSEQYF. CDR3 sequence (DNA): TGTGCCAGCAGCGTAGGGGGACTAGGGTCCTCGGAGCAGTACTTC. The full variable domain, with the rest looked up from reference TRBV9 and TRBJ2-7, is DSGVTQTPKHLITATGQRVTLRCSPRSGDLSVYWYQQSLDQGLQFLIQYYNGEERAKGNILERFSAQQFPDLHSELNLSSLELGDSALYFCASSVGGLGSSEQYFGPGTRLTVT.